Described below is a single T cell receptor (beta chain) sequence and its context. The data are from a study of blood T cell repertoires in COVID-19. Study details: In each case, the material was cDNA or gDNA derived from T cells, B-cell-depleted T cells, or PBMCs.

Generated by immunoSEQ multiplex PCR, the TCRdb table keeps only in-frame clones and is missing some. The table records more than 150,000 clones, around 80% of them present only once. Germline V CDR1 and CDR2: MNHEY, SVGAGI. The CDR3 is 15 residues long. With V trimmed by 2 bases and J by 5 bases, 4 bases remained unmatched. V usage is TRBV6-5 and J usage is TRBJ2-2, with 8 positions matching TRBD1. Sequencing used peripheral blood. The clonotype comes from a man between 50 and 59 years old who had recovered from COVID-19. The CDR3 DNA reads TGTGCCAGCAGTTACGGGCAGGGGGCAACCGGGGAGCTGTTTTTT. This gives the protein CASSYGQGATGELFF.